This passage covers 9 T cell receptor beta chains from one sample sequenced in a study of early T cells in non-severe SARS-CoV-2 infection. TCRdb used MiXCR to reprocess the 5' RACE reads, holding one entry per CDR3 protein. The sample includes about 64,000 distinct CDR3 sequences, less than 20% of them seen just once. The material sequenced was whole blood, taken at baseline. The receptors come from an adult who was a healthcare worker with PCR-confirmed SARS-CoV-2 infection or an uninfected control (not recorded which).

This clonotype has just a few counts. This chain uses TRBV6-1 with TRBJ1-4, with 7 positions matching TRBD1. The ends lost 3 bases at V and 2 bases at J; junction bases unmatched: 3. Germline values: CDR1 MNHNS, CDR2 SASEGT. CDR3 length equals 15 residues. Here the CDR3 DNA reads TGTGCCAGCAGTGACTTGACAGGGACTAATGAAAAACTGTTTTTT. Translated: CASSDLTGTNEKLFF.

CDR3 amino acids: CSARYMASGGPQETQYF. CDR3 nucleotide sequence: TGCAGTGCTAGATATATGGCTAGCGGGGGGCCCCAAGAGACCCAGTACTTC. The chain couples TRBV20-1 to TRBJ2-5, with 11 bases that match TRBD2. The trim removed 2 bases at V and 1 base at J, leaving 9 bases unmatched. Germline V gene sequence: CDR1 DFQATT, CDR2 SNEGSKA (reference sequence). The CDR3 is made up of 17 amino acids.

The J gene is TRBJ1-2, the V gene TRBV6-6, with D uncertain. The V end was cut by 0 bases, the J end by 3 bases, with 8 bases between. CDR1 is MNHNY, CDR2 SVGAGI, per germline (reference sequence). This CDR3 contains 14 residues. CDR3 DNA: TGTGCCAGCAGTTACTCTGGCGGAGACTATGGCTACACCTTC. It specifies CASSYSGGDYGYTF.

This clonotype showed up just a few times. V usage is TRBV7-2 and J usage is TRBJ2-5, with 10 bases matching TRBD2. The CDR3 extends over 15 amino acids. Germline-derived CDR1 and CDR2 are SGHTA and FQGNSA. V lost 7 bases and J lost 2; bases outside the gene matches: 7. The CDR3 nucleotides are TGTGCCAGCACTATCCTAGCGGGAGCTCAAGAGACCCAGTACTTC. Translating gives CASTILAGAQETQYF.

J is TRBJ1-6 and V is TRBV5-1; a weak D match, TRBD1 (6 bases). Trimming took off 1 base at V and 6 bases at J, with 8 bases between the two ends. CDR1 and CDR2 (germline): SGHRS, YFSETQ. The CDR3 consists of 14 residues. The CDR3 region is CASSLSRGNSPLHF. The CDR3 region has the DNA TGCGCCAGCAGCTTGAGCAGGGGTAATTCACCCCTCCACTTT.

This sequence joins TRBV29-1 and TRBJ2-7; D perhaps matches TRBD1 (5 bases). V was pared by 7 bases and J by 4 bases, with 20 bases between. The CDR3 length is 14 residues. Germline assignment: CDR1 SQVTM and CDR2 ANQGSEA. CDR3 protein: CSAVGRVGSYEQYF. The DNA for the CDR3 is TGCAGCGCAGTGGGCAGGGTCGGATCGTACGAGCAGTACTTC.

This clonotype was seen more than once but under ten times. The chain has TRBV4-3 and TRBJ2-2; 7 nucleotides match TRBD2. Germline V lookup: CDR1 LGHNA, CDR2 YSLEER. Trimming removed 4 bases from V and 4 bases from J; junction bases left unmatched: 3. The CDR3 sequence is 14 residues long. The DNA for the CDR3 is TGCGCCAGCAGCCCCCGACTAGCCACCGGGGAGCTGTTTTTT. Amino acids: CASSPRLATGELFF.

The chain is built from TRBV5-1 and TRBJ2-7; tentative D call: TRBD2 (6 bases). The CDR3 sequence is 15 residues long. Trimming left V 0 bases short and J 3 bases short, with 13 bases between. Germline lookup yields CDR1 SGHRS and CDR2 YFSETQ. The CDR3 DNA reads TGCGCCAGCAGCTTGGTGAAGGAGGGCGACTACGAGCAGTACTTC. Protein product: CASSLVKEGDYEQYF.

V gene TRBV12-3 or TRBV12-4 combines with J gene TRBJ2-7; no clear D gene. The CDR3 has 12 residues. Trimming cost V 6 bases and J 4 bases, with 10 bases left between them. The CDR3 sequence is CASSIGVYEQYF. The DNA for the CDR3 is TGTGCCAGCAGCATTGGGGTGTACGAGCAGTACTTC.